The 2 T cell receptor beta chains in this list originate from one sample, sequenced in a study of HIV-infected patients and healthy controls. Follow-up blood was drawn about 14 weeks, roughly three months, after antiretroviral therapy began. The repertoire came from unfractionated whole blood and reflected all unsorted peripheral T cells. cDNA was made from about 510 ng RNA using alpha and beta constant primers. Separate chain-specific third strand synthesis with multiplexing indices produced the alpha and beta libraries. TCRdb itself ran the 5' RACE reads through MiXCR, one entry per CDR3 protein. The sample lists some 8,100 distinct CDR3 sequences; around 6.7% were seen once. The material sequenced was blood, taken during antiretroviral therapy. These receptors originate from an adult with HIV infection.

This clonotype was observed many times. Little can be read into the size of this beta chain, an off-target read in a library designed for alpha chains. J is TRBJ2-5 and V is TRBV15, with D perhaps matching TRBD2 (5 bases). V lost 5 bases and J 4 bases, leaving 11 bases between the germline ends. The CDR3 consists of 13 residues. Germline V gives CDR1 LNHNV, CDR2 YYDKDF (reference sequence). The CDR3 DNA follows: TGTGCCACCAGCGAGGGTTGGGCAGAGACCCAGTACTTC. Translation: CATSEGWAETQYF.

In this sample, this clonotype turned up many times. This beta chain lies outside the target of a library built for alpha chains; its clone size means little. The chain employs TRBV5-1 and TRBJ1-2; 7 nucleotides align to TRBD1. J lost 4 bases, V lost 4 bases, and 10 bases had no gene match. The CDR3 has 15 amino acids. Germline-derived CDR1 and CDR2 are SGHRS and YFSETQ. For the CDR3, the DNA is TGCGCCAGCAGCCCTTCCGACAGGGCCCCCTATGGCTACACCTTC. Residues: CASSPSDRAPYGYTF.